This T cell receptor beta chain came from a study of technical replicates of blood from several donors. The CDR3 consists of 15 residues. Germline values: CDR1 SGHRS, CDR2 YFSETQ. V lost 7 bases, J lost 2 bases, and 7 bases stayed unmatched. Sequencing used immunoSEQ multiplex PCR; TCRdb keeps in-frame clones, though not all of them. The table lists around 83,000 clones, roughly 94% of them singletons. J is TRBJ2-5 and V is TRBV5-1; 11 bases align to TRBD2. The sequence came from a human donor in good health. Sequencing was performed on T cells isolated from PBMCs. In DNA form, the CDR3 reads TGCGCCAGCGGGCCTAGCGGGGGGCCTCAAGAGACCCAGTACTTC. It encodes CASGPSGGPQETQYF.